One T cell receptor (beta chain) is described in this entry. This clonotype was counted only a few times. What this receptor recognizes is not known. Nothing much larger sits one base from this clone, and base qualities are not available. CDR1 and CDR2 are read off the germline V gene (reference sequence) as DFQATT and SNEGSKA. The CDR3, cysteine through phenylalanine, is 15 amino acids long. CDR3 DNA is the only sequence kept; it has 45 bases, read in frame from the first base. V is shortened by 0 bases, J by 2 bases, and the region joining them spans 11 bases. The sample originates from a study of response to subunit inactivated influenza vaccine listed by TCRdb under 2018. In the study overall: Deep quantitative profiling of the T cell receptor repertoire was used in the study to follow responses to a trivalent subunit inactivated influenza vaccine. On the study overall, not on this receptor specifically: It was suggested by the authors that each seasonal influenza vaccination may recruit only a limited number of new T cells.

Library generation was performed with RT-PCR. The reads were generated on an Illumina HiSeq 2500. TCRdb passed the public sequencing reads through fastp at Q25 and MiXCR, retaining productive beta sequences. Each record represents a unique CDR3 protein, reported with the most common genes and DNA among its rows. Here the sample has approximately 530,000 distinct CDR3 sequences; less than 8% occur a single time. Over 10% of the sample is in the top ten clones. The specimen comprised PBMCs from blood, sampled 23 months after vaccination. The chain uses TRBV20-1 and TRBJ1-5, with TRBD1 perhaps the D gene, on 5 matching bases. The source of this sequence is a man between 50 and 75 years old who received an inactivated influenza vaccine. Donor details come from another sample of the same person, matched by shared clones. The CDR3 has the sequence CSARDEGLGNQPQHF. The nucleotide sequence reads as follows: TGCAGTGCTAGAGATGAGGGGTTGGGCAATCAGCCCCAGCATTTT.